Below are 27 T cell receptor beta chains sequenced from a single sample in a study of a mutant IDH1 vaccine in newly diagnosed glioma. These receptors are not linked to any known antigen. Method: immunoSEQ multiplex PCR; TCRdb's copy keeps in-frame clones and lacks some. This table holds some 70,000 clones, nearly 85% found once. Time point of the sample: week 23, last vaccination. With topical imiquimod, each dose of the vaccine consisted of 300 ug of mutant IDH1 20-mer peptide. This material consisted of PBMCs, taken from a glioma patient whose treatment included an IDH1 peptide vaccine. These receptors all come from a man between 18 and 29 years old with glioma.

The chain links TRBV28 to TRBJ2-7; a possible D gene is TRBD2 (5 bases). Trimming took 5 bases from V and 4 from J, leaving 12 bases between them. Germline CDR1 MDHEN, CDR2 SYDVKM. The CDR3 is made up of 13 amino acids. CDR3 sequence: CASSPYTRYEQYF. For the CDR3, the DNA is TGTGCCAGCAGTCCATATACTAGATACGAGCAGTACTTC.

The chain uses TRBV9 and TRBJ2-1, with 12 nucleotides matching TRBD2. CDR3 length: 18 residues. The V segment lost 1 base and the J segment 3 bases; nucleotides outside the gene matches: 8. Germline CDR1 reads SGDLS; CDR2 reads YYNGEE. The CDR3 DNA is TGTGCCAGCAGCGTAAGGACTAGCGGGATAGGCGGCTACAATGAGCAGTTCTTC. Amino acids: CASSVRTSGIGGYNEQFF. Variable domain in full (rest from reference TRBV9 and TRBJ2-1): DSGVTQTPKHLITATGQRVTLRCSPRSGDLSVYWYQQSLDQGLQFLIQYYNGEERAKGNILERFSAQQFPDLHSELNLSSLELGDSALYFCASSVRTSGIGGYNEQFFGPGTRLTVL.

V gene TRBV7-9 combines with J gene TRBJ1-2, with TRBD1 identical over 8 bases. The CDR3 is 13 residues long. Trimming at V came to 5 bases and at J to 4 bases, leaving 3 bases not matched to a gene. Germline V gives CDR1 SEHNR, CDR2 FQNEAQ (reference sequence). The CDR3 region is CASSVQGAYGYTF. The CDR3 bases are TGTGCCAGCAGCGTCCAGGGGGCCTATGGCTACACCTTC.

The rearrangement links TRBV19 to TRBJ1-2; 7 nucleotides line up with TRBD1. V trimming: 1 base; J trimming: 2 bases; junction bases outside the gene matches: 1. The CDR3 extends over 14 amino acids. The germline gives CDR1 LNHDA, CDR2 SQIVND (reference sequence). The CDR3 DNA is TGTGCCAGTAGTATAGCCAGGGGGAACTATGGCTACACCTTC. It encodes CASSIARGNYGYTF.

The CDR3 DNA reads TGTGCCAGCAAGGGGTATAGCACAGATACGCAGTATTTT. Translated: CASKGYSTDTQYF. The chain carries TRBV5-6 and TRBJ2-3; D is perhaps TRBD1 (5 bases). This CDR3 has 13 residues. CDR1 is SGHDT, CDR2 YYEEEE, per germline. Trimming took 6 bases from V and 0 from J, leaving 8 bases between them. Based on the CDR3 plus reference TRBV5-6 and TRBJ2-3, the full variable domain is DAGVTQSPTHLIKTRGQQVTLRCSPKSGHDTVSWYQQALGQGPQFIFQYYEEEERQRGNFPDRFSGHQFPNYSSELNVNALLLGDSALYLCASKGYSTDTQYFGPGTRLTVL.

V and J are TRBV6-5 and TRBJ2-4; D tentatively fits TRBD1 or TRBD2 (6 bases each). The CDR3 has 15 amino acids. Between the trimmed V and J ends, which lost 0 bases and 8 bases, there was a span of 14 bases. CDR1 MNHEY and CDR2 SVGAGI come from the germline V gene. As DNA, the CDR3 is TGTGCCAGCAGTTACTCCTCGGGGGCCGTTTACATTCAGTACTTC. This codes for CASSYSSGAVYIQYF.

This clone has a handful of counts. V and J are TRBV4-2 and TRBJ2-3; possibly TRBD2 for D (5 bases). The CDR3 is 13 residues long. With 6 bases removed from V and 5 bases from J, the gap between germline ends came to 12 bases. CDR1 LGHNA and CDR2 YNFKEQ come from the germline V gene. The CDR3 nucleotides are TGTGCCAGCAGGAATACCGGAGGAGATACGCAGTATTTT. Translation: CASRNTGGDTQYF.

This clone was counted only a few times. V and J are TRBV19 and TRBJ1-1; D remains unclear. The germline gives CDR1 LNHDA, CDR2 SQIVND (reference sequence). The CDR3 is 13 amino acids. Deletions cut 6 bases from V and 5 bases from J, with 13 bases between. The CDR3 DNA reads TGTGCCAGTAGCCAAGGAGCCGGGACTGAAGCTTTCTTT. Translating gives CASSQGAGTEAFF.

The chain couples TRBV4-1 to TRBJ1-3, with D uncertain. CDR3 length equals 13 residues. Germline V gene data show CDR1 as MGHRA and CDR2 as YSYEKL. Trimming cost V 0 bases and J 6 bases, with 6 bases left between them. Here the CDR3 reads CASSQDLPNTIYF. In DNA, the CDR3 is TGCGCCAGCAGCCAAGATCTTCCAAACACCATATATTTT.

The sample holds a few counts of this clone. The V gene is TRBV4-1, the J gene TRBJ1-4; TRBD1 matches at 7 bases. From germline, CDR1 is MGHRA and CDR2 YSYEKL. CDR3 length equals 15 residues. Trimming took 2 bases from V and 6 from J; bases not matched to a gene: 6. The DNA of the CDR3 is TGCGCCAGCAGCCAATCCACAGGGGCGCATGAAAAACTGTTTTTT. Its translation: CASSQSTGAHEKLFF.

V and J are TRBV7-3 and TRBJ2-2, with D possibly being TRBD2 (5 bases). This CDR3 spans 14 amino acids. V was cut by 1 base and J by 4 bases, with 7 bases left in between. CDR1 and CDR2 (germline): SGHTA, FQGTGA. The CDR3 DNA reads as TGTGCCAGCAGCTTAAGAGGGAGCACCGGGGAGCTGTTTTTT. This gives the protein CASSLRGSTGELFF.

In DNA, the CDR3 is TGCGCCAGCAGCCAAGAAAAAGGGGACGAGCAGTACTTC. It codes for CASSQEKGDEQYF. The chain couples TRBV4-3 to TRBJ2-7; the D gene is possibly TRBD1 (5 bases). The CDR3 is 13 residues long. The V gene lost 0 bases and the J gene lost 5 bases, with 8 bases spanning the gap. Germline V CDR1 and CDR2: LGHNA, YSLEER.

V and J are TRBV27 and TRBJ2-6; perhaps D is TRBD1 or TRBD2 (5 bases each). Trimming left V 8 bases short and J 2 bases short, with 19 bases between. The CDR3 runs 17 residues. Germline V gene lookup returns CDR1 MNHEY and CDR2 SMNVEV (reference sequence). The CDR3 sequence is CASSTGPGAPGANVLTF. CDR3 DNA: TGTGCCAGCTCTACGGGACCAGGAGCCCCTGGGGCCAACGTCCTGACTTTC.

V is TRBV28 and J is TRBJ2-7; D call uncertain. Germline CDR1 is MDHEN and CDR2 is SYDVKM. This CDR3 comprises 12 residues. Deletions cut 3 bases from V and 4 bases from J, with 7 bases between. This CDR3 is CASSLNRYEQYF. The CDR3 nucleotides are TGTGCCAGCAGTTTGAACCGATACGAGCAGTACTTC.

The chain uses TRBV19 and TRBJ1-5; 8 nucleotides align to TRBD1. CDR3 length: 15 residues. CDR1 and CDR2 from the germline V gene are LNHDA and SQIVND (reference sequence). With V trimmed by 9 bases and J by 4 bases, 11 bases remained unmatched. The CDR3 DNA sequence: TGTGCCAGCACGAACGGACAGGGTAGGAATCAGCCCCAGCATTTT. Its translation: CASTNGQGRNQPQHF.

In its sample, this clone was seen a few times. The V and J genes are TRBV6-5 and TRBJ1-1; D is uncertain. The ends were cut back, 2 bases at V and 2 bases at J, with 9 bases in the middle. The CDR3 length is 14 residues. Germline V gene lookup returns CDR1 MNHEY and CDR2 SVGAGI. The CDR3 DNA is TGTGCCAGCAGTTACGCAGGCGGAAACACTGAAGCTTTCTTT. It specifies CASSYAGGNTEAFF.

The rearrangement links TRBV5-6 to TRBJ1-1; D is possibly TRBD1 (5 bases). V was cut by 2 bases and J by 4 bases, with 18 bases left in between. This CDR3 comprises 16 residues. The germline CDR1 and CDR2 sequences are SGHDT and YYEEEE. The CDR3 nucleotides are TGTGCCAGCAGCTTCCCGTCCGGACACCCAAGCACTGAAGCTTTCTTT. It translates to CASSFPSGHPSTEAFF.

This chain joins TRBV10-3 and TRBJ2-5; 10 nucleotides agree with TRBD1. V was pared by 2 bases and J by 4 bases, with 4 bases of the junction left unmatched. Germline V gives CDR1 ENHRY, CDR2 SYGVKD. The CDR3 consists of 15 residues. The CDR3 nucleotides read TGTGCCATCAGTGAGCGGACAGGGGGTGCAGAGACCCAGTACTTC. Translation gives CAISERTGGAETQYF.

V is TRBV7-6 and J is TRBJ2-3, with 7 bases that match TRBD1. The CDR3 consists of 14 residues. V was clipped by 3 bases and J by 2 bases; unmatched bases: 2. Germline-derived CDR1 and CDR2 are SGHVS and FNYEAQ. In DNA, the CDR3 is TGTGCCAGCAGCTTGGGACAGATCACAGATACGCAGTATTTT. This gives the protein CASSLGQITDTQYF.

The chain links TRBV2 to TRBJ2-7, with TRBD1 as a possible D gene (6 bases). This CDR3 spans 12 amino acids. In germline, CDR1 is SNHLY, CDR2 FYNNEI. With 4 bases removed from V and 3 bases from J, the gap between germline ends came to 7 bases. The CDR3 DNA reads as TGTGCCAGCAGTGGGGGACACTACGAGCAGTACTTC. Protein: CASSGGHYEQYF.

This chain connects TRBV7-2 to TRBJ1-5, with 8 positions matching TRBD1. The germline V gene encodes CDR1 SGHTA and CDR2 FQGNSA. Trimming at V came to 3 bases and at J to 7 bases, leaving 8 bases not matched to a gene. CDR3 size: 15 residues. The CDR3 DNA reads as TGTGCCAGCAGCTTGACAGGGGTGGGGAACCAGCCCCAGCATTTT. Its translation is CASSLTGVGNQPQHF.

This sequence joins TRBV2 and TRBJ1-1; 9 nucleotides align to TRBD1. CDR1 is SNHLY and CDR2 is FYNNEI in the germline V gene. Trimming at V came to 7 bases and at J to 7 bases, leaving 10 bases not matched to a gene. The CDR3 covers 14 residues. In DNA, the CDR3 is TGTGCCAGCAAGGACAGGGGCCATATTAGTGAAGCTTTCTTT. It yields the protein CASKDRGHISEAFF.

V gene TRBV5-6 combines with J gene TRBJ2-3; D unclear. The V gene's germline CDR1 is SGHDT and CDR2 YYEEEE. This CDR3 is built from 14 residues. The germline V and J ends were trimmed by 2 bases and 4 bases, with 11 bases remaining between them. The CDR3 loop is CASSFGGHSDTQYF. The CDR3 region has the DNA TGTGCCAGCAGCTTTGGTGGGCACTCAGATACGCAGTATTTT.

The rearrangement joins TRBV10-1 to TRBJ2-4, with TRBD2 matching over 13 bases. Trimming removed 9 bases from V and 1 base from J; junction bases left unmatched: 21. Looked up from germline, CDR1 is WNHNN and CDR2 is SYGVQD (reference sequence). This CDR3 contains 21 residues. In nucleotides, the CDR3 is TGCGCCAGAAGACCGGGACTAGCGGGATCAGAGGTTATAAGGGCCAAAAACATTCAGTACTTC. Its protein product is CARRPGLAGSEVIRAKNIQYF.

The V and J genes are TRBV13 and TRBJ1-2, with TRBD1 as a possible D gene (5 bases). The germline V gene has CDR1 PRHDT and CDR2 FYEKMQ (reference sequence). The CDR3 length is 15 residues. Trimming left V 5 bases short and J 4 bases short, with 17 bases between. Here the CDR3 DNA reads TGTGCCAGCAGCACCCGTCGGGGGGGTGTCTATGGCTACACCTTC. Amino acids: CASSTRRGGVYGYTF.

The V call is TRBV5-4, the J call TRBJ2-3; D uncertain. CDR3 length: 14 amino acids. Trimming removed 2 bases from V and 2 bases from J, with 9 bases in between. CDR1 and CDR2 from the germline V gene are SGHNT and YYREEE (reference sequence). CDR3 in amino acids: CASSFQGITDTQYF. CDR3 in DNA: TGTGCCAGCAGCTTTCAAGGGATCACAGATACGCAGTATTTT.

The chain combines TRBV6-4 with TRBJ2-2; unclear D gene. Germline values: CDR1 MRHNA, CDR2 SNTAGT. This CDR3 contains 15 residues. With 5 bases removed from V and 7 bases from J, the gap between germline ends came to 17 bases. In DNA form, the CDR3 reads TGTGCCAGCAGTCTTTGTAAGGGCTCAGACGGGGAGCTGTTTTTT. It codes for CASSLCKGSDGELFF.